At least ten counts were recorded for the clone carrying this TCR beta chain. The antigen is not known. 5'RACE with constant-segment primers built TCRalpha and TCRbeta cDNA libraries with UMIs. Using its own MiXCR run on the 5' RACE reads, TCRdb lists one record per CDR3 protein. The profile shows about 320,000 distinct CDR3 sequences, 14% of them singletons. This sample is drawn from a study of T-cell memory formation after mild COVID-19. In the study overall: Each donor largely had its own TCR clusters.

Whole-study results and caveats: Clones contracting day 15 to 85 were balanced CD4/CD8; later expanders leaned CD4+. Certain responding clones were present in pre-infection memory, suggesting participation of cross-reactive memory.

V was clipped by 6 bases and J by 6 bases, with 7 bases between them. The CDR3 is 11 amino acids. Germline CDR1 and CDR2: ENHRY and SYGVKD. Sequenced input: PBMCs or a T cell subset sorted from them (not recorded which). The sequence was obtained from a man between 18 and 29 years old who had mild COVID-19 (a few samples of this study predate the infection). Cell type and time point are not known. V and J are TRBV10-3 and TRBJ2-3; D is uncertain. Written as DNA, the CDR3 is TGTGCCATCAGGGAGAGGGATACGCAGTATTTT. It translates to CAIRERDTQYF.